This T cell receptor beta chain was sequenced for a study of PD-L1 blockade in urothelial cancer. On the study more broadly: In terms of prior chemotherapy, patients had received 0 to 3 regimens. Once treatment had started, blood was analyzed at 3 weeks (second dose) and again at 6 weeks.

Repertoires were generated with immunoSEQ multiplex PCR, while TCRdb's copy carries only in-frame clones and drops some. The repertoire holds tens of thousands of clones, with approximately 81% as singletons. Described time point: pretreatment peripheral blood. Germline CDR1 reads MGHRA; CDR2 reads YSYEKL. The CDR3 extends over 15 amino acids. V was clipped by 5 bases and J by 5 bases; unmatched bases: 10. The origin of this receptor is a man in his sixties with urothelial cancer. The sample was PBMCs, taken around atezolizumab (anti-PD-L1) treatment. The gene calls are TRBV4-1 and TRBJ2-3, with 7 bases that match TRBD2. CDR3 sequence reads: CASSGLDRGGDTQYF. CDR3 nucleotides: TGCGCCAGCAGCGGACTAGACCGTGGGGGAGATACGCAGTATTTT.